This TCR beta chain was recovered during a study of blood T cell repertoires in COVID-19. Study context: Both acute and convalescent COVID-19 samples were obtained from the United States, Italy and Spain. T cells, B-cell-depleted T cells, or PBMCs provided the cDNA or gDNA that served as material.

In the authors' workflow: Amplification from reference gene primers served as the basis for estimated nucleated cell counts. This table comes from immunoSEQ multiplex PCR, and its TCRdb copy is limited to in-frame clones, with some not included. V and J calls and clone size are copied from that table; D and trimming were computed from the DNA. The sample holds some 80,000 clones, approximately 90% seen once. Trimming stripped 1 base from V and 9 bases from J, with 7 bases between. In germline, CDR1 is SGHTA, CDR2 FQGNSA. The CDR3 contains 13 residues. The sample consisted of peripheral blood. J is TRBJ1-6 and V is TRBV7-2; D is unresolved. The TCR originated in a human donor in a cohort sampled during active COVID-19. For the CDR3, the DNA is TGTGCCAGCAGCTTAGGGGGAGGTTCACCCCTCCACTTT. Its translation is CASSLGGGSPLHF.